The 30 T cell receptor beta chains below were found in one sample sequenced in a study of blood T cell repertoires in COVID-19. Repertoires were generated with immunoSEQ multiplex PCR, while TCRdb's copy carries only in-frame clones and drops some. The repertoire has around 140,000 clones, about 89% of them found once; the top ten carry about two fifths. The sequenced sample was peripheral blood. These receptor sequences come from a man in his fifties or sixties who had recovered from COVID-19.

V gene TRBV5-1 combines with J gene TRBJ2-2; D remains ambiguous. Trimming cost V 1 base and J 0 bases, with 4 bases left between them. The CDR3 runs 14 residues. The germline CDR1 and CDR2 sequences are SGHRS and YFSETQ. The chain's CDR3 is CASSLLPNTGELFF. CDR3 in DNA: TGCGCCAGCAGCTTGCTACCGAACACCGGGGAGCTGTTTTTT.

The genes are TRBV4-1 and TRBJ2-2; TRBD2 matches 11 bases. Germline-derived CDR1 and CDR2 are MGHRA and YSYEKL. J lost 6 bases, V lost 0 bases, and 6 bases had no gene match. This CDR3 is built from 17 residues. Here the CDR3 reads CASSQELLAGGPGELFF. CDR3 in DNA: TGCGCCAGCAGCCAAGAACTCCTAGCGGGGGGCCCCGGGGAGCTGTTTTTT.

The CDR3 region is CASSLAAGGRNYGYTF. The CDR3 nucleotides read TGCGCCAGCAGCTTGGCCGCAGGTGGAAGAAACTATGGCTACACCTTC. The chain combines TRBV5-1 with TRBJ1-2; no clear D gene. CDR3 length: 16 amino acids. Germline V gene data show CDR1 as SGHRS and CDR2 as YFSETQ. The ends were cut back, 0 bases at V and 2 bases at J, with 14 bases in the middle.

CDR3 nucleotide sequence: TGTGCCAGCAGCCAAGATGGGACAGGAGGGCAAGAGACCCAGTACTTC. It encodes CASSQDGTGGQETQYF. V and J are TRBV4-2 and TRBJ2-5; 8 nucleotides line up with TRBD1. CDR3 size: 16 residues. V was clipped by 0 bases and J by 2 bases; unmatched bases: 5. Germline V gene sequence: CDR1 LGHNA, CDR2 YNFKEQ.

The rearrangement links TRBV4-2 to TRBJ2-7; 15 nucleotides line up with TRBD2. Trimming removed 4 bases from V and 2 bases from J; junction bases left unmatched: 6. The CDR3 extends over 17 amino acids. The germline V gene encodes CDR1 LGHNA and CDR2 YNFKEQ. The CDR3 loop reads CASSLGLAGGIPYEQYF. The CDR3 DNA reads as TGTGCCAGCAGCCTTGGACTAGCGGGGGGGATTCCCTACGAGCAGTACTTC.

A single count supports this clone. The chain uses TRBV5-4 and TRBJ1-6; D perhaps matches TRBD1 (6 bases). CDR1 and CDR2 (germline): SGHNT, YYREEE (reference sequence). CDR3 length: 15 amino acids. V was pared by 2 bases and J by 1 base, with 7 bases between. CDR3 region: CASSFGQSYNSPLHF. The DNA of the CDR3 is TGTGCCAGCAGCTTCGGACAGTCCTATAATTCACCCCTCCACTTT. The full variable domain, in which reference TRBV5-4 and TRBJ1-6 provide the parts outside the CDR3, is ETGVTQSPTHLIKTRGQQVTLRCSSQSGHNTVSWYQQALGQGPQFIFQYYREEENGRGNFPPRFSGLQFPNYSSELNVNALELDDSALYLCASSFGQSYNSPLHFGNGTRLTVT.

This clone appeared a few times. The DNA of the CDR3 is TGCGCCAGCAGCCTAGGACAGGCGAACACTGAAGCTTTCTTT. Translation gives CASSLGQANTEAFF. The chain uses TRBV4-3 and TRBJ1-1; the match to TRBD1 covers 7 bases. Unmatched junction bases numbered 3, after V lost 4 bases and J lost 1 base. The CDR3 loop spans 14 amino acids. Per germline, CDR1 LGHNA and CDR2 YSLEER.

The chain is built from TRBV12-3 or TRBV12-4 and TRBJ2-1; a possible D gene is TRBD2 (5 bases). Trimming took 5 bases from V and 4 from J, leaving 6 bases between them. This CDR3 has 12 residues. CDR3 protein: CASSTRYNEQFF. The CDR3 nucleotides read TGTGCCAGCAGTACTAGATACAATGAGCAGTTCTTC.

The chain recombines TRBV4-3 with TRBJ2-3, with 10 bases aligning to TRBD1. The V segment lost 0 bases and the J segment 4 bases; nucleotides outside the gene matches: 4. This CDR3 has 16 amino acids. Germline-derived CDR1 and CDR2 are LGHNA and YSLEER. CDR3 residues: CASSQDDRGLADTQYF. For the CDR3, the DNA is TGCGCCAGCAGCCAAGACGACAGGGGGCTTGCAGATACGCAGTATTTT.

The rearrangement joins TRBV6-6 to TRBJ1-1; perhaps TRBD1 as D (5 bases). Germline V gives CDR1 MNHNY, CDR2 SVGAGI (reference sequence). This CDR3 is built from 14 residues. Trimming took off 4 bases at V and 3 bases at J, with 12 bases between the two ends. DNA for the CDR3: TGTGCCAGCAGTTCAGGCGGGGGAGACACTGAAGCTTTCTTT. This translates into CASSSGGGDTEAFF.

The V gene is TRBV6-1, the J gene TRBJ2-3; D perhaps matches TRBD1 (6 bases). Germline lookup yields CDR1 MNHNS and CDR2 SASEGT. The CDR3 spans 16 residues. Trimming left V 1 base short and J 3 bases short, with 14 bases between. The CDR3 here is CASSEDRVEGTDTQYF. The CDR3 region has the DNA TGTGCCAGCAGTGAAGACAGGGTCGAAGGTACAGATACGCAGTATTTT.

This clone has only one observation. This sequence joins TRBV7-2 and TRBJ2-1; D is undetermined. There are 14 residues in the CDR3. Germline-derived CDR1 and CDR2 are SGHTA and FQGNSA. V lost 0 bases and J 6 bases, leaving 9 bases between the germline ends. The CDR3 sequence is CASSLAGDVNEQFF. The DNA for the CDR3 is TGTGCCAGCAGCTTAGCGGGCGACGTCAATGAGCAGTTCTTC.

This chain joins TRBV7-8 and TRBJ2-5; D is possibly TRBD1 (5 bases). There are 15 residues in the CDR3. Germline CDR1 and CDR2: SGHVS and FQNEAQ. V was shortened by 0 bases and J by 5 bases, with 13 bases between the two germline ends. In nucleotides, the CDR3 is TGTGCCAGCAGCTTAGCCCGACAGCTCAGGGAGACCCAGTACTTC. Protein sequence: CASSLARQLRETQYF.

The chain has TRBV3-1 (or the pseudogene TRBV3-2) and TRBJ2-2; 9 bases align to TRBD2. Germline CDR1 LGHDT, CDR2 YNNKEL (reference sequence). The length of the CDR3 is 19 residues. J gave up 1 base and V 0 bases, and 9 bases lay outside the gene matches. As DNA, the CDR3 is TGTGCCAGCAGCCAAGATAGGGGGCTAGCGGGGAAGAACACCGGGGAGCTGTTTTTT. Translated, it gives CASSQDRGLAGKNTGELFF.

The CDR3 spells CASSQEVGGAEAFF. CDR3 nucleotide sequence: TGCGCCAGCAGCCAAGAAGTCGGGGGGGCTGAAGCTTTCTTT. The chain employs TRBV4-3 and TRBJ1-1; D is possibly TRBD1 (5 bases). The V gene lost 0 bases and the J gene lost 6 bases, with 11 bases spanning the gap. The length of the CDR3 is 14 residues. Per germline, CDR1 LGHNA and CDR2 YSLEER.

The chain carries TRBV11-2 and TRBJ1-1; D gene unclear. The V and J ends lost 5 bases and 3 bases respectively, with 19 bases between them. The CDR3 length is 16 residues. Germline V gives CDR1 SGHAT, CDR2 FQNNGV. The CDR3 region has the DNA TGTGCCAGCAGCCTAACCCCGGGGAGGAAGGACACTGAAGCTTTCTTT. Encoded protein: CASSLTPGRKDTEAFF.

V is TRBV19 and J is TRBJ1-1; 12 bases map to TRBD1. After removal of 7 bases from V and 5 bases from J, the junction contained 11 bases not matched to a gene. Germline V lookup: CDR1 LNHDA, CDR2 SQIVND (reference sequence). CDR3 length: 16 residues. The chain's CDR3 is CASTTPGTGGYTEAFF. In DNA, the CDR3 is TGTGCCAGTACCACCCCGGGGACAGGGGGCTATACTGAAGCTTTCTTT.

V gene TRBV7-9 combines with J gene TRBJ2-1; a weak D match, TRBD2 (5 bases). V was trimmed by 5 bases and J by 8 bases, leaving 16 bases between them. This CDR3 spans 14 amino acids. Germline CDR1 reads SEHNR; CDR2 reads FQNEAQ (reference sequence). Written as DNA, the CDR3 is TGTGCCAGCAGCCCGCGGGCCTCTGGGCATGAGCAGTTCTTC. Its translation is CASSPRASGHEQFF.

This clone was picked up one time. The chain carries TRBV9 and TRBJ2-3, with 7 bases matching TRBD2. The J segment lost 3 bases and the V segment lost 5 bases, leaving 12 bases of the junction unmatched. CDR1 and CDR2 (germline): SGDLS, YYNGEE. There are 16 residues in the CDR3. This CDR3 reads CASSIESGAPTDTQYF. DNA of the CDR3: TGTGCCAGCAGTATAGAAAGCGGGGCCCCAACAGATACGCAGTATTTT.

V usage is TRBV7-2 and J usage is TRBJ2-5; 14 bases are a match to TRBD2. The J segment lost 4 bases and the V segment lost 5 bases, leaving 3 bases of the junction unmatched. The CDR3 length is 15 residues. CDR1 is SGHTA, CDR2 FQGNSA, per germline. The CDR3 region is CASSLTSGGGETQYF. CDR3 nucleotides: TGTGCCAGCAGCCTGACTAGCGGGGGGGGAGAGACCCAGTACTTC.

The rearrangement uses TRBV5-1 and TRBJ2-1; D is perhaps TRBD2 (7 bases). This CDR3 spans 16 amino acids. Trimming took 4 bases from V and 4 from J, leaving 18 bases between them. Germline CDR1 is SGHRS and CDR2 is YFSETQ. The DNA of the CDR3 is TGCGCCAGCAGCATCAGGGGCGGGGGCAGGTACAATGAGCAGTTCTTC. Protein product: CASSIRGGGRYNEQFF.

This clone appeared a few times. This chain joins TRBV5-1 and TRBJ2-7; no definite D call. The CDR3 runs 14 residues. Germline V lookup: CDR1 SGHRS, CDR2 YFSETQ. Trimming cost V 1 base and J 4 bases, with 12 bases left between them. CDR3 nucleotide sequence: TGCGCCAGCAGCTTGCAAGCTAAAACGTACGAGCAGTACTTC. Protein sequence: CASSLQAKTYEQYF.

The genes are TRBV5-1 and TRBJ2-7, with D possibly matching TRBD1 (7 bases). Germline V gene sequence: CDR1 SGHRS, CDR2 YFSETQ. Trimming stripped 8 bases from V and 5 bases from J, with 20 bases between. CDR3 length: 14 residues. Written as DNA, the CDR3 is TGCGCCAGTGGGAGTGGAGGGGGCCCTAACGAGCAGTACTTC. As protein: CASGSGGGPNEQYF.

This CDR3 is CASSLGVPYNEQFF. DNA for the CDR3: TGTGCCAGCAGTCTCGGGGTCCCCTACAATGAGCAGTTCTTC. The chain couples TRBV25-1 to TRBJ2-1, with a tentative D call TRBD2 (5 bases). There are 14 residues in the CDR3. With 5 bases removed from V and 2 bases from J, the gap between germline ends came to 10 bases. CDR1 is MGHDK, CDR2 SYGVNS, per germline.

The chain combines TRBV5-1 with TRBJ1-3; D is unclear. Germline V gene data show CDR1 as SGHRS and CDR2 as YFSETQ. V was trimmed by 6 bases and J by 1 base, leaving 14 bases between them. The CDR3 totals 15 residues. In DNA, the CDR3 is TGCGCCAGCACCTCGAGTTATCCGTCTGGAAACACCATATATTTT. Encoded protein: CASTSSYPSGNTIYF.

This chain joins TRBV19 and TRBJ1-3; 7 bases agree with TRBD1. Germline loops: CDR1 LNHDA, CDR2 SQIVND (reference sequence). The CDR3 has 17 amino acids. After removal of 6 bases from V and 3 bases from J, the junction contained 14 bases not matched to a gene. CDR3: CASRKSFRDRVGNTIYF. CDR3 bases: TGTGCCAGTAGGAAAAGTTTCCGGGACAGAGTTGGAAACACCATATATTTT.

V is TRBV4-1 and J is TRBJ2-7, with 9 positions matching TRBD1. CDR1 is MGHRA and CDR2 is YSYEKL in the germline V gene. V trimming: 6 bases; J trimming: 3 bases; junction bases outside the gene matches: 21. The CDR3 is 19 residues long. DNA of the CDR3: TGCGCCAGCAGACCCCTACCGGGACAGGGAAGTGGCTACAACTACGAGCAGTACTTC. This codes for CASRPLPGQGSGYNYEQYF.

CDR3 loop: CASSLLAAGGHRTRFF. For the CDR3, the DNA is TGTGCCAGCAGCCTGCTAGCAGCGGGGGGGCATCGCACTAGGTTCTTC. This rearrangement joins TRBV7-8 to TRBJ2-1; 10 positions agree with TRBD2. Germline-derived CDR1 and CDR2 are SGHVS and FQNEAQ. J was trimmed by 15 bases and V by 5 bases; bases with no gene match: 19. The CDR3 runs 16 residues.

This clone showed up just once. The rearrangement joins TRBV3-1 (or the pseudogene TRBV3-2) to TRBJ2-2; D not certain. The V end lost 7 bases, the J end lost 1 base, and 10 bases lay between the germline ends. The germline V gene has CDR1 LGHDT and CDR2 YNNKEL (reference sequence). The CDR3 sequence is 14 residues long. The CDR3 nucleotides are TGTGCCAGCAAGAGGAATGGGAACACCGGGGAGCTGTTTTTT. It specifies CASKRNGNTGELFF.

In this sample, this clone turned up a few times. V usage is TRBV5-6 and J usage is TRBJ1-4, with 8 bases identical to TRBD1. The germline gives CDR1 SGHDT, CDR2 YYEEEE. V shed 5 bases and J 8 bases; nucleotides not matched to a gene: 8. The CDR3 spans 14 residues. The CDR3 here is CASSYGQGGEKLFF. CDR3 DNA: TGTGCCAGCAGTTACGGACAGGGAGGGGAAAAACTGTTTTTT.